These T cell receptor beta chains were read from a single sample in a study of T cell responses to AZD1222 COVID-19 vaccine. Generated by immunoSEQ multiplex PCR, the TCRdb table keeps only in-frame clones and is missing some. The table includes under 150,000 clones, 93% detected once. Specimen: peripheral blood, collected on day 0 of AZD1222 vaccination. These receptors came from an adult in good health. Both conserved end residues are part of each CDR3. A D gene is named only where the DNA matches it firmly. Clone size, where shown, is once, few, many, or a class for clones that have expanded.

>TRBJ2-7|TRBD2|.|TRBV6-5
CASSGAGGPYEQYF
TGTGCCAGCAGCGGAGCGGGGGGACCCTACGAGCAGTACTTC
>TRBJ2-2|.|.|TRBV6-4
CASSDSPPGNTGELFF
TGTGCCAGCAGTGACTCTCCTCCAGGGAACACCGGGGAGCTGTTTTTT
>TRBJ2-3|.|.|TRBV27
CASSFQGPDTQYF
TGTGCCAGCAGTTTTCAGGGGCCAGATACGCAGTATTTT
>TRBJ1-1|.|.|TRBV6-5
CASNSATPLEAFF
TGTGCCAGCAATTCAGCCACACCTCTTGAAGCTTTCTTT
>TRBJ2-3|TRBD2|.|TRBV3-1/TRBV3-2
CASSPLTSGASDTQYF
TGTGCCAGCAGCCCATTGACTAGCGGGGCGTCCGATACGCAGTATTTT
>TRBJ2-6|.|.|TRBV25-1
CASSEYGGNSGANVLTF
TGTGCCAGCAGTGAATACGGCGGCAACTCTGGGGCCAACGTCCTGACTTTC
>TRBJ2-1|TRBD2|.|TRBV11-2
CASSPNPYGGGSYNEQFF
TGTGCCAGCAGCCCGAACCCGTATGGGGGGGGATCCTACAATGAGCAGTTCTTC
>TRBJ1-4|.|.|TRBV2
CASRFRGFDEKLFF
TGTGCCAGCAGATTCAGGGGTTTTGATGAAAAACTGTTTTTT
>TRBJ1-6|.|.|TRBV3-1/TRBV3-2
CASSPGGYNSPLHF
TGTGCCAGCAGCCCCGGGGGGTATAATTCACCCCTCCACTTT
>TRBJ1-5|.|.|TRBV11-2
CASSLDGGPSSNQPQHF
TGTGCCAGCAGCTTAGATGGGGGCCCCAGTAGCAATCAGCCCCAGCATTTT
>TRBJ1-2|.|.|TRBV15
CATSRRGGWNGYTF
TGTGCCACCAGCAGACGGGGGGGTTGGAATGGCTACACCTTC
>TRBJ1-5|.|once|TRBV2
CASSTRLFQPQHF
TGTGCCAGCAGTACCCGTCTATTTCAGCCCCAGCATTTT
>TRBJ1-5|.|.|TRBV6-5
CASTTDFPPQPQHF
TGTGCCAGCACCACGGACTTTCCCCCTCAGCCCCAGCATTTT
>TRBJ2-2|.|.|TRBV28
CASEISRGELFF
TGTGCCAGCGAAATTTCTCGCGGGGAGCTGTTTTTT